These T cell receptor beta chains were read from a single sample in a study of blood T cell repertoires in COVID-19. The repertoire was sequenced with immunoSEQ multiplex PCR; TCRdb's copy has only in-frame clones and lacks some. The table lists 330,000 or so clones, around 90% of them singletons. What was sequenced was PBMCs or T cells enriched from blood (not recorded which). These receptors all stem from a woman aged 30 to 39 who had recovered from COVID-19. CDR3s include the opening cysteine and the closing phenylalanine or tryptophan. D genes are given only for firm matches. Clone size is given for some rows only: seen once, a few or many times, or a class if the clone is expanded.

>NA|TRBV4-3|TRBJ2-1|NA
CASSQEESHNEQFF
TGCGCCAGCAGCCAAGAGGAGTCCCACAATGAGCAGTTCTTC
>NA|TRBV28|TRBJ1-2|NA
CASSLPNYGYTF
TGTGCCAGCAGTTTACCGAACTATGGCTACACCTTC
>NA|TRBV18|TRBJ2-7|NA
CASSPPDKSLYEQYF
TGTGCCAGCTCACCACCGGACAAATCACTCTACGAGCAGTACTTC
>NA|TRBV27|TRBJ1-6|NA
CASSLSSLTGSPLHF
TGTGCCAGCAGTTTATCGTCCCTGACAGGTTCACCCCTCCACTTT
>NA|TRBV28|TRBJ2-1|TRBD2
CASSLPASGLYNEQFF
TGTGCCAGCAGTTTGCCGGCTAGCGGGCTCTACAATGAGCAGTTCTTC
>once|TRBV3-1/TRBV3-2|TRBJ1-1|NA
CASSQLATEAFF
TGTGCCAGCAGCCAATTGGCCACTGAAGCTTTCTTT
>NA|TRBV11-2|TRBJ2-7|TRBD1
CASSWDSTYEQYF
TGTGCCAGCAGCTGGGACAGCACCTACGAGCAGTACTTC
>NA|TRBV9|TRBJ2-7|TRBD2
CASSVSHSGMLEQHF
TGTGCCAGCAGCGTGTCCCATAGCGGGATGTTAGAGCAGCACTTC
>NA|TRBV6-1|TRBJ1-5|NA
CASSEWGVGQPQHF
TGTGCCAGCAGTGAGTGGGGGGTAGGTCAGCCCCAGCATTTT
>NA|TRBV29-1|TRBJ1-2|TRBD1
CSETPRDRVRWGYTF
TGCAGTGAAACGCCCCGGGACAGGGTGCGTTGGGGCTACACCTTC
>NA|TRBV29-1|TRBJ2-1|TRBD2
CSVEVTGTSGSLPYNEQFF
TGCAGCGTTGAAGTTACCGGGACTAGCGGGAGTTTACCCTACAATGAGCAGTTCTTC
>NA|TRBV7-8|TRBJ1-6|TRBD1
CASSSRDRGYSPLHF
TGTGCCAGCAGCTCCCGGGACAGGGGTTATTCACCCCTCCACTTT
>once|TRBV6-2/TRBV6-3|TRBJ2-7|TRBD2
CASSYSLIAGAYEQYF
TGTGCCAGCAGTTACTCATTAATAGCGGGAGCCTACGAGCAGTACTTC
>NA|TRBV27|TRBJ2-1|TRBD1
CASSWDRGNEQFF
TGTGCCAGCAGCTGGGACAGGGGAAATGAGCAGTTCTTC
>NA|TRBV5-5|TRBJ1-1|NA
CASSLEGLNTEAFF
TGTGCCAGCAGCTTGGAGGGGTTGAACACTGAAGCTTTCTTT
>few|TRBV6-6|TRBJ2-1|TRBD2
CASSYSLVAGNNEQFF
TGTGCCAGCAGTTACTCGCTGGTAGCGGGGAACAATGAGCAGTTCTTC
>NA|TRBV7-9|TRBJ2-7|TRBD2
CASSLGSSGSFSSYEQYF
TGTGCCAGCAGCTTAGGTTCTAGCGGGAGTTTCTCCTCCTACGAGCAGTACTTC
>NA|TRBV7-2|TRBJ2-3|NA
CASSLLGLAFTDTQYF
TGTGCCAGCAGCTTATTAGGGCTAGCTTTTACAGATACGCAGTATTTT
>NA|TRBV11-3|TRBJ1-1|TRBD1
CASSLEGTGRTEAFF
TGTGCCAGCAGCTTAGAAGGGACAGGGCGCACTGAAGCTTTCTTT
>NA|TRBV7-2|TRBJ2-7|TRBD2
CASSLAGSPERPGLGSYYEQYF
TGTGCCAGCAGCTTAGCTGGCTCCCCCGAAAGACCGGGACTAGGGTCCTACTACGAGCAGTACTTC
>NA|TRBV6-1|TRBJ2-3|TRBD2
CASSERGGKDTQYF
TGTGCCAGCAGTGAGCGGGGGGGCAAGGATACGCAGTATTTT
>NA|TRBV21-1|TRBJ2-1|NA
CARSTGLAVNEQFF
TGTGCCAGAAGTACGGGACTAGCGGTCAATGAGCAGTTCTTC
>NA|TRBV6-5|TRBJ2-5|NA
CASSPRSQFAETQYF
TGTGCCAGCAGTCCGAGGTCCCAATTTGCAGAGACCCAGTACTTC
>NA|TRBV9|TRBJ1-1|NA
CASSPEGREAFF
TGTGCCAGCAGCCCCGAGGGCAGGGAAGCTTTCTTT
>NA|TRBV20-1|TRBJ1-2|NA
CSASSGDYGYTF
TGCAGTGCTAGTTCCGGGGACTATGGCTACACCTTC
>few|TRBV29-1|TRBJ2-7|NA
CSALSGALSYEQYF
TGCAGCGCCTTGTCCGGAGCCCTATCCTACGAGCAGTACTTC
>once|TRBV5-8|TRBJ1-2|NA
CASSFGRWGQGVGYTF
TGTGCCAGCAGCTTTGGTCGGTGGGGGCAGGGTGTTGGCTACACCTTC
>NA|TRBV29-1|TRBJ2-1|TRBD2
CSVVGRASSYNEQFF
TGCAGCGTTGTTGGGAGGGCCAGCTCCTACAATGAGCAGTTCTTC
>NA|TRBV2|TRBJ1-2|NA
CASSAKKTGGYGYTF
TGTGCCAGCAGTGCTAAGAAGACAGGTGGCTATGGCTACACCTTC
>NA|TRBV28|TRBJ1-2|TRBD1
CASSMGQGYGYTF
TGTGCCAGCTCGATGGGACAGGGCTATGGCTACACCTTC
>few|TRBV11-2|TRBJ2-7|TRBD1
CASSQLRDRVYEQYF
TGTGCCAGCAGCCAACTTAGGGACAGGGTCTACGAGCAGTACTTC
>NA|TRBV12-3/TRBV12-4|TRBJ1-2|NA
CASSWRRYGYTF
TGTGCCAGCAGCTGGAGAAGGTATGGCTACACCTTC
>NA|TRBV3-1/TRBV3-2|TRBJ2-7|TRBD1
CASSLIQGSEQYF
TGTGCCAGCAGCCTGATACAGGGGTCCGAGCAGTACTTC
>NA|TRBV21-1|TRBJ1-6|NA
CASSPSSMVGAPNSPLHF
TGTGCCAGCAGCCCGTCCTCAATGGTGGGGGCCCCGAATTCACCCCTCCACTTT
>NA|TRBV19|TRBJ1-1|NA
CASSMTGRGTEAFF
TGTGCCAGTAGTATGACAGGTAGGGGAACTGAAGCTTTCTTT
>NA|TRBV24-1|TRBJ2-1|TRBD2
CATSDVGQGTSGALEQFF
TGTGCCACCAGTGATGTGGGACAGGGGACTAGCGGGGCGCTTGAGCAGTTCTTC
>NA|TRBV28|TRBJ1-5|NA
CASSSYKSSNQPQHF
TGTGCCAGCAGTTCATATAAGAGCAGCAATCAGCCCCAGCATTTT
>NA|TRBV14|TRBJ2-1|NA
CASSQDRQGRDNEQFF
TGTGCCAGCAGCCAAGACCGGCAGGGGAGGGACAATGAGCAGTTCTTC
>few|TRBV19|TRBJ2-2|TRBD2
CASHTSGLAGWGGNTGELFF
TGTGCCAGTCACACCTCGGGCCTAGCGGGATGGGGAGGGAACACCGGGGAGCTGTTTTTT
>NA|TRBV2|TRBJ2-7|NA
CASSESSYEQYF
TGTGCCAGCAGCGAGAGCTCCTACGAGCAGTACTTC
>NA|TRBV7-2|TRBJ2-1|TRBD1
CASSRRWGQGVYNEQFF
TGTGCCAGCAGCCGCCGCTGGGGACAGGGCGTCTACAATGAGCAGTTCTTC
>NA|TRBV7-2|TRBJ1-2|NA
CASSLMGAGYGYTF
TGTGCCAGCAGCTTAATGGGGGCCGGCTATGGCTACACCTTC
>NA|TRBV2|TRBJ2-5|TRBD1
CASSDGWDRETQYF
TGTGCCAGCAGTGATGGCTGGGACAGAGAGACCCAGTACTTC
>NA|TRBV16|TRBJ1-5|NA
CASSQVAPREGFNQPQHF
TGTGCCAGCAGCCAAGTTGCCCCCAGGGAGGGATTCAATCAGCCCCAGCATTTT
>NA|TRBV28|TRBJ1-5|NA
CASSPRGNGQPQHF
TGTGCCAGCAGCCCCAGGGGCAACGGGCAGCCCCAGCATTTT
>once|TRBV6-1|TRBJ2-2|NA
CASSDRGTGELFF
TGTGCCAGCAGTGACAGGGGAACCGGGGAGCTGTTTTTT